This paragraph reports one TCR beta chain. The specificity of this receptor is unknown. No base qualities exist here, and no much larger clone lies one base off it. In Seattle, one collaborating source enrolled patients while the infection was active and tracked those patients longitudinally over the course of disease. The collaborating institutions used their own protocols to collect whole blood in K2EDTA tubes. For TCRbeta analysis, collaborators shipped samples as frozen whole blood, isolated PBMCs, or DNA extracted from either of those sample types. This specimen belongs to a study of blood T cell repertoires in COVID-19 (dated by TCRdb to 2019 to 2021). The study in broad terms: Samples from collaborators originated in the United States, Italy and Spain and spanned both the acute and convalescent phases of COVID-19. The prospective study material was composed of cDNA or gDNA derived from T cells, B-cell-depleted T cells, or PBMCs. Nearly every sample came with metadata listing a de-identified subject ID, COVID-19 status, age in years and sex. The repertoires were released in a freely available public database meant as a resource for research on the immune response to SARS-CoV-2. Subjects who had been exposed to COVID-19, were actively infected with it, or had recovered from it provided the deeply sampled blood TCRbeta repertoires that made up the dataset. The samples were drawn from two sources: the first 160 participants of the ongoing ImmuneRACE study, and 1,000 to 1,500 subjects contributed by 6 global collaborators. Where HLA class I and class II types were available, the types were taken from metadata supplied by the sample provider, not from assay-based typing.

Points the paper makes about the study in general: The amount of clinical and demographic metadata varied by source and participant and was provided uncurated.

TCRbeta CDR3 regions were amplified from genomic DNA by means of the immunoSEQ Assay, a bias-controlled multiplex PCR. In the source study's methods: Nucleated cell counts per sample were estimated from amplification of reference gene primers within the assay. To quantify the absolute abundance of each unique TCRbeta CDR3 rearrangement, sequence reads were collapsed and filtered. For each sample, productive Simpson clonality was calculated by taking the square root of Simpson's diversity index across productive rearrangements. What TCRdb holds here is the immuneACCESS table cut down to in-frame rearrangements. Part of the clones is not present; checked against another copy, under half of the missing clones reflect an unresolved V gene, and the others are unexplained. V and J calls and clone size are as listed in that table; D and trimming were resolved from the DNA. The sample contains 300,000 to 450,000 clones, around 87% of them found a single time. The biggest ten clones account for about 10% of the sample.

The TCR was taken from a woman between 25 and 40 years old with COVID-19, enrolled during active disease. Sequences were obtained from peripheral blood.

The CDR3 loop reads CASSLSGVNEQYF. At the DNA level, the sequence is TGTGCCAGCAGTTTGTCAGGGGTGAACGAGCAGTACTTC. Recombination linked TRBV27 to TRBJ2-7, with TRBD1 tentatively as D gene (6 bases match). CDR1 and CDR2, per the germline V gene (reference sequence), are MNHEY and SMNVEV. Including the terminal cysteine and phenylalanine, the CDR3 comprises 13 residues. Only the CDR3 portion is preserved as DNA: 39 bases, with reading frame beginning at the first base. V and J are truncated by 3 bases and 5 bases respectively, leaving an intervening sequence of 11 bases.